These T cell receptor beta chains were read from a single sample in a study of blood T cell repertoires in COVID-19. Profiling relied on immunoSEQ multiplex PCR, and the TCRdb table lists in-frame clones only, not all of them. Of about 68,000 clones listed, 80% to 90% are singletons. The sample consisted of peripheral blood. These receptors were collected from a man aged 50 to 59 with acute or convalescent COVID-19. The CDR3 runs from the conserved cysteine through the conserved F or W. Each record gives: V gene, J gene, D gene, clone size, CDR3 DNA, CDR3 protein. The D gene is left open where the match is weak. Only part of the rows carry a size: once, few, many, or a class if the clone is expanded.

>TRBV14|TRBJ2-2|TRBD2|.
TGTGCCAGCAGCCTGGGACTAGCGGGAGGGCAGAACACCGGGGAGCTGTTTTTT
CASSLGLAGGQNTGELFF
>TRBV3-1/TRBV3-2|TRBJ1-2|TRBD1|few
TGTGCCAGCAGCCAGGAAAACGAATTCAGGGGGCGGAATGGCTACACCTTC
CASSQENEFRGRNGYTF
>TRBV19|TRBJ2-1|TRBD1|.
TGTGCCAGTAGCCCCGGGACAGCCGTCAATGAGCAGTTCTTC
CASSPGTAVNEQFF
>TRBV19|TRBJ1-5|TRBD1|.
TGTGCCAGTAGTACTACAGGGGACAATCAGCCCCAGCATTTT
CASSTTGDNQPQHF
>TRBV9|TRBJ2-7|.|.
TGTGCCAGCAGCGGTGACAGTCTAAGCTCCTACGAGCAGTACTTC
CASSGDSLSSYEQYF
>TRBV27|TRBJ2-2|TRBD2|.
TGTGCCAGCAGTTTAGCGGGAGGGAACACCGGGGAGCTGTTTTTT
CASSLAGGNTGELFF
>TRBV3-1/TRBV3-2|TRBJ1-4|.|.
TGTGCCAGCAGCCAAAAGGGGGTTCAGGAAAAACTGTTTTTT
CASSQKGVQEKLFF
>TRBV28|TRBJ1-4|.|.
TGTGCCAGCACCCCCGGTCGCGGGGGTGAAAAACTGTTTTTT
CASTPGRGGEKLFF
>TRBV6-2/TRBV6-3|TRBJ1-1|.|.
TGTGCCAGCAGTGCCCTGATAGTGGGACAGAACACTGAAGCTTTCTTT
CASSALIVGQNTEAFF
>TRBV6-2/TRBV6-3|TRBJ2-7|TRBD2|.
TGTGCCAGCAGTCCGTGGACTAGCGGTTACGAGCAGTACTTC
CASSPWTSGYEQYF
>TRBV27|TRBJ1-4|TRBD1|.
TGTGCCAGCAGGGACAGGGAACCTAATGAAAAACTGTTTTTT
CASRDREPNEKLFF
>TRBV2|TRBJ2-2|.|.
TGTGCCAGCAGTGAATTGCGGGGGAACACCGGGGAGCTGTTTTTT
CASSELRGNTGELFF
>TRBV28|TRBJ1-2|TRBD1|.
TGTGCCAGCAACCCCCGGGACAGGGCTATTGACTATGGCTACACCTTC
CASNPRDRAIDYGYTF
>TRBV10-3|TRBJ2-3|TRBD1|.
TGTGCCATCAGCACCGGACAGGGGGCAACAGATACGCAGTATTTT
CAISTGQGATDTQYF
>TRBV27|TRBJ2-1|.|.
TGTGCCAGCAACCCAGACAGGTCTCCCTACAATGAGCAGTTCTTC
CASNPDRSPYNEQFF
>TRBV7-2|TRBJ2-3|TRBD1|.
TGTGCCAGCAGCTTAGGGGGGGGACAGGGGTCAAATACGCAGTATTTT
CASSLGGGQGSNTQYF
>TRBV12-3/TRBV12-4|TRBJ2-1|.|once
TGTGCCAGCAGACTAACCGTGGGTGGGGAGCAGTTCTTC
CASRLTVGGEQFF
>TRBV11-2|TRBJ2-4|.|.
TGTGCCAGCAGCTTAGACTTTAGGGGAGCCAAAAACATTCAGTACTTC
CASSLDFRGAKNIQYF
>TRBV5-8|TRBJ1-5|.|.
TGTGCCAGCAGCTCCTGGGAGGCCCAGCATTTT
CASSSWEAQHF
>TRBV7-2|TRBJ1-6|.|.
TGTGCCAGCAGCCCCATGTGGGTCAAGGGGATTAGCAATTCACCCCTCCACTTT
CASSPMWVKGISNSPLHF
>TRBV5-5|TRBJ1-4|.|.
TGTGCCAGCAGCCCCAGAAATAATGAAAAACTGTTTTTT
CASSPRNNEKLFF
>TRBV3-1/TRBV3-2|TRBJ1-4|.|once
TGTGCCAGCAGCCAAGATCTCGGGACAACTAATGAAAAACTGTTTTTT
CASSQDLGTTNEKLFF
>TRBV6-5|TRBJ2-1|TRBD1|.
TGTGCCAGCAGTCCTCAAACAGGGGATGAGCAGTTCTTC
CASSPQTGDEQFF
>TRBV11-3|TRBJ1-4|.|.
TGTGCCAGCAGCCGCGGAATGCCAAATGAAAAACTGTTTTTT
CASSRGMPNEKLFF
>TRBV3-1/TRBV3-2|TRBJ2-2|TRBD1|.
TGTGCCAGCAGCCAAGATTGGGACAGGGGGGCGTACACCGGGGAGCTGTTTTTT
CASSQDWDRGAYTGELFF
>TRBV27|TRBJ1-5|TRBD1|.
TGTGCCAGCAGTGGTACACAGGGGCGCTCGCCCCAGCATTTT
CASSGTQGRSPQHF
>TRBV29-1|TRBJ2-6|TRBD1|.
TGCAGCGTAGGACAGGCTTCAGATGCCAACGTCCTGACTTTC
CSVGQASDANVLTF
>TRBV7-9|TRBJ1-1|.|.
TGTGCCAGCACCTTTGAGCTCCAGAACACTGAAGCTTTCTTT
CASTFELQNTEAFF
>TRBV18|TRBJ2-3|TRBD2|.
TGTGCCAGCTCACCGGGAATTGGCGCGGGAGGGCCCACAGATACGCAGTATTTT
CASSPGIGAGGPTDTQYF
>TRBV24-1|TRBJ2-1|TRBD1|once
TGTGCCACCAGTGATTTTGGGACAGGGAAGGACAATGAGCAGTTCTTC
CATSDFGTGKDNEQFF
>TRBV5-4|TRBJ1-4|.|.
TGTGCCAGCAGCCGGGGGAACACCAATGAAAAACTGTTTTTT
CASSRGNTNEKLFF
>TRBV5-1|TRBJ1-4|TRBD1|.
TGCGCCAGCAGCTTGGAGGGGGCGAAGAATGAAAAACTGTTTTTT
CASSLEGAKNEKLFF
>TRBV6-5|TRBJ2-7|TRBD2|.
TGTGCCAGCAGTCCAGGACTAGCGGAGTACTACGAGCAGTACTTC
CASSPGLAEYYEQYF
>TRBV6-6|TRBJ2-7|TRBD2|.
TGTGCCAGCAGTTACCCCAGGACTAGCGGAGACTACGAGCAGTACTTC
CASSYPRTSGDYEQYF
>TRBV18|TRBJ2-4|TRBD2|once
TGTGCCAGCTCACCACGACTAGCGGGAGGGCCCAAAAACATTCAGTACTTC
CASSPRLAGGPKNIQYF
>TRBV12-3/TRBV12-4|TRBJ1-2|.|once
TGTGCCAGCAGTTTAGGGGGTGCAGGGGGCTACACCTTC
CASSLGGAGGYTF
>TRBV19|TRBJ2-5|.|.
TGTGCCAGTAGACCAACAGGGTGGTACGAGACCCAGTACTTC
CASRPTGWYETQYF
>TRBV28|TRBJ1-2|.|.
TGTGCCAGCTTAAGCAGGGGCAGTAACTATGGCTACACCTTC
CASLSRGSNYGYTF
>TRBV30|TRBJ2-1|.|.
TGTGCCTGGAGAGGGGTAGGCCTCAATGAGCAGTTCTTC
CAWRGVGLNEQFF
>TRBV6-2/TRBV6-3|TRBJ2-1|TRBD2|.
TGTGCCAGCAGTAGAGGTTGGCGGGAGAGCGGTAATGAGCAGTTCTTC
CASSRGWRESGNEQFF
>TRBV5-1|TRBJ2-3|.|.
TGCGCCAGCAGCTTGGCTCGGGGGAGAGGGGATACGCAGTATTTT
CASSLARGRGDTQYF
>TRBV19|TRBJ1-1|TRBD1|.
TGTGCCAGTAGTATAGGCCGCACAGGGGGCACTGAAGCTTTCTTT
CASSIGRTGGTEAFF